These T cell receptor beta chains were read from a single sample in a study of T-cell memory formation after mild COVID-19. Each CDR3 protein gets one entry after TCRdb re-called the 5' RACE reads with MiXCR. This repertoire shows roughly 15,000 distinct CDR3 sequences, 20% to 30% found once; its top ten account for around 56%. The sequencing sample was made of PBMCs or a T cell subset sorted from them (not recorded which). The receptors come from a man aged 18 to 35 who had mild COVID-19 (a few samples of this study predate the infection). Cell type and time point are not known. Each CDR3 is given with its conserved first and last residue. Fields, in order: CDR3 DNA, CDR3 protein, clone size, J gene, V gene, D gene. D genes are given only for firm matches. Size is stated for part of the rows, as once, few or many counts, or as a class when the clone is expanded.

TGTGCCAGCAGCTTCTCGCCCGCCCTCAGGGATCTTTTAGTGACCCAGTACTTC CASSFSPALRDLLVTQYF many TRBJ2-5 TRBV7-9 .
TGTGCCATCAGTGAGTCGAGAACAACCCCCTACGAGCAGTACTTC CAISESRTTPYEQYF many TRBJ2-7 TRBV10-3 .
TGTGCCAGCAGCCCCGACAGGGTTACTGAAGCTTTCTTT CASSPDRVTEAFF many TRBJ1-1 TRBV12-3/TRBV12-4 TRBD1
TGCGCCAGCAGCCAAGACGGGTTAACCATTCAGTACTTC CASSQDGLTIQYF many TRBJ2-4 TRBV4-1 .
TGTGCCAGCAGTTCCATCAGGGGAACGGATGGCTACACCTTC CASSSIRGTDGYTF many TRBJ1-2 TRBV6-2/TRBV6-3 .
TGTGCCAGCAGTTGGGGCAGCACTGAAGCTTTCTTT CASSWGSTEAFF few TRBJ1-1 TRBV6-5 .
TGTGCCATCAGTGATGAGAAGGAAGTCTATAATTCACCCCTCCACTTT CAISDEKEVYNSPLHF many TRBJ1-6 TRBV10-3 .
TGTGCCAGCAGCCCCGAGGGTGGTCCCTACAATGAGCAGTTCTTC CASSPEGGPYNEQFF . TRBJ2-1 TRBV9 .
TGCAGTGCTAGAGGGACCAGGGGTCGGACCCAGTACTTC CSARGTRGRTQYF many TRBJ2-5 TRBV20-1 .
TGTGCCAGCGGTCCAGCGGGGGGGCTATATGAGCAGTTCTTC CASGPAGGLYEQFF many TRBJ2-1 TRBV27 TRBD2
TGTGCCAGCAGCTTGGTACTAGCGGGGGCCTCCTACGAGCAGTACTTC CASSLVLAGASYEQYF . TRBJ2-7 TRBV7-9 TRBD2
TGTGCCAGCAGCTCGATTGGGACCGCGGTTAAAGGCTACACCTTC CASSSIGTAVKGYTF few TRBJ1-2 TRBV11-2 .
TGTGCCAGCAGTTCCGGACAGGGGTTCGATTCACCCCTCCACTTT CASSSGQGFDSPLHF many TRBJ1-6 TRBV6-2/TRBV6-3 TRBD1
TGTGCCAGCAGTTTGATGGGGGCCGGGCTCTATGGCTACACCTTC CASSLMGAGLYGYTF many TRBJ1-2 TRBV12-3/TRBV12-4 .
TGTGCCAGCAGTATGGGACAGTTCCCCGCATCATATGAGCAGTTCTTC CASSMGQFPASYEQFF few TRBJ2-1 TRBV12-3/TRBV12-4 TRBD1
TGTGCCAGTACTGGTTCTATGGTTCAGCCCCAGCATTTT CASTGSMVQPQHF many TRBJ1-5 TRBV19 .
TGTGCCAGCGCCCAGGGTATCAATCAGCCCCAGCATTTT CASAQGINQPQHF . TRBJ1-5 TRBV6-5 .
TGCAGTGCTAGTACGGGTTTGGTTTTCTTT CSASTGLVFF many TRBJ1-1 TRBV20-1 .
TGTGCCAGCAGGTGGGGATACACTGAAGCTTTCTTT CASRWGYTEAFF many TRBJ1-1 TRBV25-1 .
TGTGCCAGCAGTCCGGGTCGGACATACGAGCAGTACTTC CASSPGRTYEQYF . TRBJ2-7 TRBV27 .
TGTGCCAGCAAGAGCCCCCCCGGGGAGCTGTTTTTT CASKSPPGELFF many TRBJ2-2 TRBV14 .
TGTGCCAGCAGCCAAGAGGGGGATAGCGGGGGTAATTCAAACATTCAGTACTTC CASSQEGDSGGNSNIQYF . TRBJ2-4 TRBV4-2 TRBD2
TGTGCCAGCAGTTACTCGAGGGGACTAGTCTCCTACGAGCAGTACTTC CASSYSRGLVSYEQYF . TRBJ2-7 TRBV6-5 TRBD2
TGCGCCAGCAGCCAACGGTACGGGACAGGGGGCGAAAGGTCCTTCAATGAGCAGTTCTTC CASSQRYGTGGERSFNEQFF . TRBJ2-1 TRBV4-1 TRBD1
TGTGCCAGCAGTTACTCGGGACTAGCGGGGGGAGAGACCCAGTACTTC CASSYSGLAGGETQYF many TRBJ2-5 TRBV6-5 TRBD2
TGTGCCAGCAGCCAAGGGATGAGGAGCGGGGTCTATAATTCACCCCTCCACTTT CASSQGMRSGVYNSPLHF . TRBJ1-6 TRBV4-2 .
TGCGCCAGCAGCCAAGATCCCACTAGCGGGGGACTCACAGATACGCAGTATTTT CASSQDPTSGGLTDTQYF many TRBJ2-3 TRBV4-3 TRBD2
TGCAGTGCTAGAGAAGCGGGGGGCCCCGGCACCGGGGAGCTGTTTTTT CSAREAGGPGTGELFF . TRBJ2-2 TRBV20-1 TRBD2
TGTGCCAGCAGCGTAGCTACGTCAGATACGCAGTATTTT CASSVATSDTQYF once TRBJ2-3 TRBV9 .
TGTGCCAGCAGCACCCGGGATTATCAGCCCCAGCATTTT CASSTRDYQPQHF many TRBJ1-5 TRBV7-2 .
TGTGCCAGCAGTTACCAGGGGGGGTGGACCGGGGAGCTGTTTTTT CASSYQGGWTGELFF many TRBJ2-2 TRBV6-5 .
TGTGCCAGCAGCTTAAGGCCCTGGGCTCATCCGGGCAATGAGCAGTTCTTC CASSLRPWAHPGNEQFF many TRBJ2-1 TRBV7-3 .
TGTGCCAGCAGCGTAGGGTCAAAAGCCAAAAACATTCAGTACTTC CASSVGSKAKNIQYF few TRBJ2-4 TRBV9 .
TGTGCCAGCAGCCCGGACGCTAGCGGGGGGTACAATGAGCAGTTCTTC CASSPDASGGYNEQFF many TRBJ2-1 TRBV7-2 TRBD2
TGTGCCAGCAGTTACTTGGGAGACACTGAAGCTTTCTTT CASSYLGDTEAFF many TRBJ1-1 TRBV6-5 .
TGTGCCAGCAGCGCGGGGGGGCCATATACGCAGTATTTT CASSAGGPYTQYF few TRBJ2-3 TRBV9 TRBD2
TGTGCCAGCAGTTACCCTAAGAGGCCCCAGTACTTC CASSYPKRPQYF many TRBJ2-5 TRBV6-2/TRBV6-3 .
TGTGCCAGCAGCTTAGTGAGGGACAGGGGGCGTGAAGATACGCAGTATTTT CASSLVRDRGREDTQYF many TRBJ2-3 TRBV7-8 TRBD1
TGTGCCAGCAGTCCACAAAGAGGGATTGAAGCTTTCTTT CASSPQRGIEAFF many TRBJ1-1 TRBV12-3/TRBV12-4 .
TGTGCCAGCACCAGCGGGGCCGAAAACTATGGCTACACCTTC CASTSGAENYGYTF many TRBJ1-2 TRBV6-6 .
TGTGCCAGCACCATAGCGGGACAGGGGGTATCCGGCACAGATACGCAGTATTTT CASTIAGQGVSGTDTQYF many TRBJ2-3 TRBV27 TRBD1
TGTGCCAGCAGCCTAGAGGGACCCTACAATGAGCAGTTCTTC CASSLEGPYNEQFF many TRBJ2-1 TRBV4-2 .
TGTGCCATCCGTGGGGGGGCCCACTGGGACACTGAAGCTTTCTTT CAIRGGAHWDTEAFF many TRBJ1-1 TRBV6-2/TRBV6-3 .
TGTGCCAGCTCACCATCCCCCGGGACAGGAGGGCCTTTCTATGGCTACACCTTC CASSPSPGTGGPFYGYTF . TRBJ1-2 TRBV18 TRBD1
TGTGCCAGCAATTCGGGTCTAGATCAGCCCCAGCATTTT CASNSGLDQPQHF many TRBJ1-5 TRBV27 .